The rows below give T cell receptor beta chains drawn from one sample of a study of regulatory T cells in long-lasting Graves disease. TCRdb reprocessed the multiplex PCR reads via MiXCR and lists one record per CDR3 protein. The repertoire holds hundreds of thousands of distinct CDR3 sequences, around 11% seen once, with 8% to 10% in the top ten. In addition, the sample was reused for a study of T cells in Graves' hyperthyroidism and ophthalmopathy.

The sample in question was peripheral blood mononuclear cells (PBMCs), obtained at new diagnosis, from a patient treated with antithyroid drugs. All receptors derive from a woman in her 30s with Graves disease. Each CDR3 is given with its conserved first and last residue. The D gene is left open where the match is weak. The listing skips clone size in some rows; elsewhere it reads once, few, many or a size class.

d_call: TRBD1
clone_size: few
v_call: TRBV19
j_call: TRBJ2-7
cdr3_aa: CASRQGSDEQYF
cdr3_nt: TGTGCCAGTCGACAGGGAAGCGACGAGCAGTACTTC

d_call: NA
clone_size: many
v_call: TRBV6-1
j_call: TRBJ1-2
cdr3_aa: CASTSRYGYTF
cdr3_nt: TGTGCCAGCACTTCGCGGTATGGCTACACCTTC

d_call: TRBD1
clone_size: many
v_call: TRBV11-3
j_call: TRBJ2-2
cdr3_aa: CASSFGQGRNTGELFF
cdr3_nt: TGTGCCAGCAGCTTCGGACAGGGAAGGAACACCGGGGAGCTGTTTTTT

d_call: TRBD2
clone_size: many
v_call: TRBV6-5
j_call: TRBJ2-5
cdr3_aa: CASSYGGGSKETQYF
cdr3_nt: TGTGCCAGCAGTTATGGAGGCGGGAGTAAAGAGACCCAGTACTTC

d_call: NA
clone_size: many
v_call: TRBV19
j_call: TRBJ2-2
cdr3_aa: CASSLAGVNTGELFF
cdr3_nt: TGTGCCAGCAGCTTAGCCGGGGTGAACACCGGGGAGCTGTTTTTT

d_call: TRBD1
clone_size: many
v_call: TRBV19
j_call: TRBJ1-2
cdr3_aa: CASRTGRYGYTF
cdr3_nt: TGTGCCAGTAGGACAGGGAGGTATGGCTACACCTTC

d_call: TRBD1
clone_size: few
v_call: TRBV5-6
j_call: TRBJ2-3
cdr3_aa: CASSFQGAEDTQYF
cdr3_nt: TGTGCCAGCAGCTTTCAGGGGGCCGAAGATACGCAGTATTTT

d_call: NA
clone_size: many
v_call: TRBV28
j_call: TRBJ2-5
cdr3_aa: CASSSYETQYF
cdr3_nt: TGTGCCAGCAGCTCCTACGAGACCCAGTACTTC

d_call: NA
clone_size: NA
v_call: TRBV7-9
j_call: TRBJ1-2
cdr3_aa: CASSPPFNYGYTF
cdr3_nt: TGTGCCAGCAGCCCACCATTCAACTATGGCTACACCTTC

d_call: TRBD1
clone_size: few
v_call: TRBV13
j_call: TRBJ2-5
cdr3_aa: CASSHAGTGNRMETQYF
cdr3_nt: TGTGCCAGCAGCCATGCTGGGACAGGGAATCGGATGGAGACCCAGTACTTC

d_call: NA
clone_size: many
v_call: TRBV12-3/TRBV12-4
j_call: TRBJ1-5
cdr3_aa: CASRDGRYSNQPQHF
cdr3_nt: TGTGCCAGCAGAGATGGACGTTATAGCAATCAGCCCCAGCATTTT

d_call: TRBD1
clone_size: few
v_call: TRBV29-1
j_call: TRBJ2-7
cdr3_aa: CSLKVRQGVGEQYF
cdr3_nt: TGCAGCTTGAAAGTAAGACAGGGTGTGGGCGAGCAGTACTTC

d_call: TRBD1
clone_size: few
v_call: TRBV20-1
j_call: TRBJ2-5
cdr3_aa: CSARGTGRQETQYF
cdr3_nt: TGCAGTGCTAGAGGGACAGGGCGACAAGAGACCCAGTACTTC

d_call: NA
clone_size: few
v_call: TRBV20-1
j_call: TRBJ1-1
cdr3_aa: CSARGMDTEAFF
cdr3_nt: TGCAGTGCTAGGGGGATGGACACTGAAGCTTTCTTT

d_call: NA
clone_size: many
v_call: TRBV7-9
j_call: TRBJ2-2
cdr3_aa: CASSLAWAGDSNTGELFF
cdr3_nt: TGTGCCAGCAGCTTAGCTTGGGCAGGCGACTCGAACACCGGGGAGCTGTTTTTT

d_call: NA
clone_size: many
v_call: TRBV12-3/TRBV12-4
j_call: TRBJ2-1
cdr3_aa: CASSLVGVNEQFF
cdr3_nt: TGTGCCAGCAGTTTAGTAGGAGTTAATGAGCAGTTCTTC

d_call: NA
clone_size: NA
v_call: TRBV5-1
j_call: TRBJ2-4
cdr3_aa: CVSSLVGAGTKNIQYF
cdr3_nt: TGCGTCAGCAGCTTGGTAGGGGCGGGTACCAAAAACATTCAGTACTTC